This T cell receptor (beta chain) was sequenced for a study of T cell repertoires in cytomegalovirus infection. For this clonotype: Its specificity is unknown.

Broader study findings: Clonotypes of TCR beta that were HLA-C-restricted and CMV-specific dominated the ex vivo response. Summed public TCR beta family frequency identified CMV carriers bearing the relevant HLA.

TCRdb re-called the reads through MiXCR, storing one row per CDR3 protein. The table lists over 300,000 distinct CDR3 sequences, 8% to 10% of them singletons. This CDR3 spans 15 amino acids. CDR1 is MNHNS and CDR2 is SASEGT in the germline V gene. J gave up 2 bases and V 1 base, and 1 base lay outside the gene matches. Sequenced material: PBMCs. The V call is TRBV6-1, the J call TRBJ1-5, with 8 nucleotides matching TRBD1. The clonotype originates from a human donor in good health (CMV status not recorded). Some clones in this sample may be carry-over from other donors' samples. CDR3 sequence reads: CASSEDRGGNQPQHF. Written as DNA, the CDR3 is TGTGCCAGCAGTGAAGACAGGGGGGGCAATCAGCCCCAGCATTTT.